This T cell receptor (beta chain) is drawn from a study of OX40 agonist ivuxolimab in advanced cancers. Produced via immunoSEQ multiplex PCR; TCRdb's table is partial and in-frame only. The sample includes approximately 49,000 clones, around 81% of them seen just once. The sequenced sample was CD4+ or CD8+ T cells sorted from blood, obtained in a trial of the OX40 agonist ivuxolimab. The TCR originated in an adult with an advanced solid tumor such as melanoma, head and neck, liver or kidney cancer.

The CDR3 region has the DNA TGTGCCAGCAGCAGCACCGGGGGGCAGTTCTTC. Its translation is CASSSTGGQFF. This sequence joins TRBV7-8 and TRBJ2-1; perhaps TRBD2 as D (6 bases). CDR3 size: 11 residues. Germline V gene sequence: CDR1 SGHVS, CDR2 FQNEAQ. V lost 5 bases and J lost 12, with 11 bases in between.